The 22 T cell receptor beta chains below come from one sample, sequenced in a study of blood T cell repertoires in COVID-19. The assay was immunoSEQ multiplex PCR, and TCRdb's table has in-frame clones only and misses some. The repertoire consists of about 18,000 clones, with approximately 88% occurring once and the leading ten covering roughly 8.3%. The specimen sequenced was peripheral blood. These receptors were collected from a human donor in a cohort sampled during active COVID-19. The donor label of this sample is uncertain.

The chain links TRBV4-1 to TRBJ1-1; maybe TRBD1 (6 bases). Germline V CDR1 and CDR2: MGHRA, YSYEKL. CDR3 length: 14 amino acids. Trimming took 4 bases from V and 1 from J, leaving 10 bases between them. The CDR3 reads CASSPGQQNTEAFF. As DNA, the CDR3 is TGCGCCAGCAGCCCAGGACAGCAGAACACTGAAGCTTTCTTT.

In its sample, this clone was seen once. The chain carries TRBV30 and TRBJ2-2; 8 bases are a match to TRBD2. V gave up 2 bases and J gave up 4 bases; unmatched junction bases: 3. Looked up from germline, CDR1 is GTSNPN and CDR2 is SVGIG (reference sequence). The CDR3 sequence is 14 residues long. The CDR3 loop is CAWSLAGRTGELFF. DNA of the CDR3: TGTGCCTGGAGTTTAGCGGGGCGCACCGGGGAGCTGTTTTTT.

The chain has TRBV2 and TRBJ2-2, with 8 bases matching TRBD2. Germline V lookup: CDR1 SNHLY, CDR2 FYNNEI. The CDR3 totals 17 residues. With 3 bases clipped from V and 1 base from J, the junction kept 7 bases outside the gene matches. The DNA for the CDR3 is TGTGCCAGCAGTGACCGGGCGGGAGGCCAGAACACCGGGGAGCTGTTTTTT. Its protein product is CASSDRAGGQNTGELFF.

This clone was seen only once. The rearrangement links TRBV7-2 to TRBJ2-5; no definite D call. Germline V gene lookup returns CDR1 SGHTA and CDR2 FQGNSA. This CDR3 spans 13 amino acids. Trimming stripped 1 base from V and 3 bases from J, with 6 bases between. In DNA, the CDR3 is TGTGCCAGCAGCTTAGAGGCGGAAGAGACCCAGTACTTC. The encoded protein is CASSLEAEETQYF.

This clone is a singleton in its sample. The chain links TRBV19 to TRBJ2-3; TRBD2 matches at 7 bases. Germline V lookup: CDR1 LNHDA, CDR2 SQIVND (reference sequence). This CDR3 has 14 residues. Losses at the gene ends were 4 bases for V and 3 bases for J; bases not matched to a gene: 4. This chain's CDR3 is CASSSGSRTDTQYF. Written as DNA, the CDR3 is TGTGCCAGTAGTAGCGGGAGTAGGACAGATACGCAGTATTTT. Combining the CDR3 with reference TRBV19 and TRBJ2-3 gives the whole variable domain DGGITQSPKYLFRKEGQNVTLSCEQNLNHDAMYWYRQDPGQGLRLIYYSQIVNDFQKGDIAEGYSVSREKKESFPLTVTSAQKNPTAFYLCASSSGSRTDTQYFGPGTRLTVL.

The V and J genes are TRBV18 and TRBJ2-7; 8 bases map to TRBD2. Germline V gene data show CDR1 as KGHSH and CDR2 as LQKENI. V dropped 2 bases and J dropped 6; count of bases not matched to a gene: 12. This CDR3 is 16 amino acids long. CDR3 residues: CASSPGDLAGRGEQYF. DNA of the CDR3: TGTGCCAGCTCACCAGGAGACCTAGCGGGCCGGGGCGAGCAGTACTTC.

The chain combines TRBV12-1 with TRBJ1-6; the table's D call TRBD1 went unverified against the DNA. TRBV12-1 is labeled a pseudogene. The CDR3 contains 15 residues. The CDR3 protein is CASSFQDRYNSPLHF. Written as DNA, the CDR3 is TGTGCCAGCAGCTTCCAGGACAGGTATAATTCACCCCTCCACTTT.

The chain is built from TRBV7-9 and TRBJ2-5; 7 nucleotides align to TRBD2. CDR1 and CDR2 from the germline V gene are SEHNR and FQNEAQ (reference sequence). V shed 4 bases and J 4 bases; nucleotides not matched to a gene: 21. The length of the CDR3 is 19 residues. The CDR3: CASSSLGRSSSGETETQYF. In DNA form, the CDR3 reads TGTGCCAGCAGCTCCCTTGGGCGGTCGTCTAGCGGAGAAACAGAGACCCAGTACTTC. Supplemented by reference TRBV7-9 and TRBJ2-5, the full variable domain reads DTGVSQNPRHKITKRGQNVTFRCDPISEHNRLYWYRQTLGQGPEFLTYFQNEAQLEKSRLLSDRFSAERPKGSFSTLEIQRTEQGDSAMYLCASSSLGRSSSGETETQYFGPGTRLLVL.

The rearrangement uses TRBV5-1 and TRBJ1-2; D may be TRBD1 (6 bases). Between the trimmed V and J ends, which lost 3 bases and 3 bases, there was a span of 9 bases. Germline CDR1 is SGHRS and CDR2 is YFSETQ. This CDR3 has 13 amino acids. CDR3 amino acids: CASSSQGYYGYTF. CDR3 DNA: TGCGCCAGCAGCTCTCAGGGGTACTATGGCTACACCTTC.

The chain joins TRBV6-1 to TRBJ1-1; TRBD1 is a possible D gene (6 bases). Germline loops: CDR1 MNHNS, CDR2 SASEGT. CDR3 length: 15 residues. Deletions cut 1 base from V and 9 bases from J, with 18 bases between. CDR3 amino acids: CASSEDGRGHEQAFF. In DNA form, the CDR3 reads TGTGCCAGCAGTGAAGATGGCAGGGGACACGAACAAGCTTTCTTT.

This clone has only one observation. The genes are TRBV4-1 and TRBJ2-3; a possible D gene is TRBD1 (5 bases). Trimming took 0 bases from V and 2 from J, leaving 9 bases between them. This CDR3 has 15 residues. The germline V gene has CDR1 MGHRA and CDR2 YSYEKL. For the CDR3, the DNA is TGCGCCAGCAGCCAAGACCCGACAGTCACAGATACGCAGTATTTT. It encodes CASSQDPTVTDTQYF.

The rearrangement uses TRBV11-2 and TRBJ2-1; D perhaps matches TRBD2 (6 bases). The germline V gene has CDR1 SGHAT and CDR2 FQNNGV. V was cut by 1 base and J by 7 bases, with 17 bases left in between. The CDR3 length is 16 residues. This chain's CDR3 is CASSLGGGILRNEQFF. For the CDR3, the DNA is TGTGCCAGCAGCTTAGGGGGCGGGATTTTGAGAAATGAGCAGTTCTTC.

The chain is built from TRBV29-1 and TRBJ2-5; 9 bases match TRBD1. Germline lookup yields CDR1 SQVTM and CDR2 ANQGSEA. Trimming cost V 5 bases and J 3 bases; bases outside gene matches: 10. The CDR3 has 15 amino acids. The CDR3 sequence is CSVPKPGQGEETQYF. The CDR3 DNA is TGCAGCGTTCCTAAGCCGGGACAGGGAGAAGAGACCCAGTACTTC.

The rearrangement links TRBV29-1 to TRBJ2-7; 11 nucleotides line up with TRBD2. Germline loops: CDR1 SQVTM, CDR2 ANQGSEA. The trim removed 6 bases at V and 1 base at J, leaving 2 bases unmatched. CDR3 length: 13 amino acids. The CDR3 bases are TGCAGCGTGCGGACTAGCGGGTCCTACGAGCAGTACTTC. As protein: CSVRTSGSYEQYF.

This chain connects TRBV28 to TRBJ2-1; weak D call: TRBD2 (6 bases). The CDR3 is 16 amino acids. Between the trimmed V and J ends, which lost 5 bases and 3 bases, there was a span of 17 bases. Germline CDR1 MDHEN, CDR2 SYDVKM. In DNA, the CDR3 is TGTGCCAGCAGTCCAACCGGTGCGGGGAACTACAATGAGCAGTTCTTC. It is translated as CASSPTGAGNYNEQFF.

This clone was seen only once. The chain has TRBV19 and TRBJ2-1; tentative D call: TRBD1 (6 bases). Trimming cost V 5 bases and J 10 bases, with 12 bases left between them. Germline CDR1 and CDR2: LNHDA and SQIVND (reference sequence). The CDR3 has 12 amino acids. The CDR3 loop reads CASSLRTDEQFF. The DNA for the CDR3 is TGTGCCAGTAGTCTCCGGACAGACGAGCAGTTCTTC.

The CDR3 DNA reads as TGTGCCAGCAGTTACTCCACGGACAGGGGGTATGGCTACACCTTC. It encodes CASSYSTDRGYGYTF. The chain carries TRBV6-5 and TRBJ1-2; 10 bases align to TRBD1. V lost 0 bases, J lost 5 bases, and 3 bases stayed unmatched. Germline CDR1 reads MNHEY; CDR2 reads SVGAGI. The CDR3 contains 15 residues.

The J gene is TRBJ2-1, the V gene TRBV7-8, with 13 positions matching TRBD2. V shed 5 bases, J shed 5 bases, and the junction held 12 bases outside the gene matches. The CDR3 totals 18 residues. Germline V lookup: CDR1 SGHVS, CDR2 FQNEAQ. Written as DNA, the CDR3 is TGTGCCAGCAGCCCATGGACTAGCGGGAGAGGGGCCAACAATGAGCAGTTCTTC. Its protein is CASSPWTSGRGANNEQFF.

The V gene is TRBV2, the J gene TRBJ2-1, with 14 bases fitting TRBD2. CDR3 length: 15 amino acids. Germline trimming cut 6 bases from V and 8 bases from J; bases unmatched to any gene: 6. Germline CDR1 reads SNHLY; CDR2 reads FYNNEI. CDR3 sequence: CASSETSGRGDEQFF. The CDR3 DNA reads TGTGCCAGCAGCGAGACTAGCGGGAGGGGCGATGAGCAGTTCTTC.

V and J are TRBV23-1 and TRBJ1-2, with 10 bases that match TRBD1. TRBV23-1 is an open reading frame whose function is uncertain. This CDR3 region has 17 residues. V shed 7 bases and J 3 bases; nucleotides not matched to a gene: 14. CDR3 sequence (DNA): TGCGCCAGCATTCCCGGCAAGGACAGGGGGAGCGACTATGGCTACACCTTC. This gives the protein CASIPGKDRGSDYGYTF.

The chain recombines TRBV5-5 with TRBJ2-7, with 7 nucleotides matching TRBD2. This CDR3 is built from 15 residues. The germline V gene encodes CDR1 SGHKS and CDR2 YYEKEE (reference sequence). The V and J ends lost 1 base and 2 bases, in that order; junction bases with no gene match: 6. CDR3 loop: CASSLTPTSTYEQYF. For the CDR3, the DNA is TGTGCCAGCAGCTTGACCCCGACTAGCACCTACGAGCAGTACTTC.

The chain links TRBV7-3 to TRBJ2-1; tentatively, D is TRBD1 (5 bases). In germline, CDR1 is SGHTA, CDR2 FQGTGA. This CDR3 region has 13 residues. V shed 5 bases and J shed 8 bases, with 13 bases lying between them. The CDR3 DNA is TGTGCCAGCAGCCCCGGTCTAGGGGATGAGCAGTTCTTC. As protein: CASSPGLGDEQFF.